This T cell receptor beta chain was sequenced in a study of a mutant IDH1 vaccine in newly diagnosed glioma. On the study more broadly: The treated group averaged approximately 42 years old and was around 62% male, roughly 38% female. Former treatment meant radiotherapy, temozolomide, or both; the majority had gotten both.

Regarding this clone: The junction shows a germline mismatch at one end, possibly a read error.

Using immunoSEQ multiplex PCR, the repertoire was profiled, and TCRdb retains in-frame clones only, with some absent. The sample has about 92,000 clones; roughly 77% are singletons. CDR1 SGHDT and CDR2 YYEEEE come from the germline V gene. This CDR3 has 15 amino acids. Time point here: baseline, week 1 (first vaccination visit). Regarding treatment: pre-vaccination baseline after standard-of-care therapy. The chain links TRBV5-6 to TRBJ2-7; 9 bases align to TRBD1. This receptor was identified in a middle-aged man with glioma. The material was PBMCs, obtained from a glioma patient treated with radiotherapy, temozolomide or both. CDR3 DNA: TGTGCCAGCAGCGGAGGACAGGGGAGCACCTACGAGCAGTGCTTC. This sequence encodes CASSGGQGSTYEQCF. The full variable domain, rest sourced from reference TRBV5-6 and TRBJ2-7, is DAGVTQSPTHLIKTRGQQVTLRCSPKSGHDTVSWYQQALGQGPQFIFQYYEEEERQRGNFPDRFSGHQFPNYSSELNVNALLLGDSALYLCASSGGQGSTYEQCFGPGTRLTVT.